Sequencing of this TCR beta chain was carried out in a study of cytomegalovirus exposure and HLA in healthy donors. J was trimmed by 7 bases and V by 3 bases; bases with no gene match: 10. The germline CDR1 and CDR2 sequences are SGHDT and YYEEEE. CDR3 length: 16 residues. 13 Jbeta primers and 60 Vbeta primers were used for the PCR. Sequenced by immunoSEQ multiplex PCR; TCRdb stores in-frame clones only, minus some. This table holds 95,000 to 150,000 clones, over 8.5% found once. The receptor comes from a woman between 40 and 55 years old in good health and CMV-seropositive. Sequencing was carried out using PBMCs. The chain links TRBV5-6 to TRBJ2-1; TRBD2 matches 10 bases. CDR3 amino acids: CASSSKAGGIWNEQFF. The CDR3, as DNA: TGTGCCAGCAGCTCCAAAGCGGGGGGGATTTGGAATGAGCAGTTCTTC.